This TCR beta chain was recovered during a study of identical twins. Study results and limitations: Cord blood beta clonotypes that were abundant carried fewer insertions, and memory repertoires showed no such trend. Partly confounded zero-insertion analyses could result from invariant MAIT and iNKT cells.

TCRdb re-called the 5' RACE reads through MiXCR, storing one row per CDR3 protein. Among approximately 470,000 distinct CDR3 sequences listed, 14% were seen once. Trimming took off 5 bases at V and 6 bases at J, with 20 bases between the two ends. This CDR3 region has 15 residues. Of note for this clonotype: Antigen unknown.

The same specimen was also included in a second study, on yellow fever vaccine responses in identical twins.

Sequencing used CD4+ T cells sorted from blood. The source is a woman aged 18-35 years in good health. The chain recombines TRBV12-3 or TRBV12-4 with TRBJ2-7; D possibly corresponds to TRBD1 (6 bases). The CDR3 coding sequence is TGTGCCAGCAGTCTCCAGACAGGAGACTCCCCCGAGCAGTACTTC. It codes for CASSLQTGDSPEQYF.